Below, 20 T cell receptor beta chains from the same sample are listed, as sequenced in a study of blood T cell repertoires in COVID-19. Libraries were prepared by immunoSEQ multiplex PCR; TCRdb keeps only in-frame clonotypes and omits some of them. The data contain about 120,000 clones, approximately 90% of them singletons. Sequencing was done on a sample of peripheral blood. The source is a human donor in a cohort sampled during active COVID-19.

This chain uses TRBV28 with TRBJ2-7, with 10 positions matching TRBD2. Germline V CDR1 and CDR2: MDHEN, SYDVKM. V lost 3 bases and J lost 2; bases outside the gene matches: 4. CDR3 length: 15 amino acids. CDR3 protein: CASSFLAGEPYEQYF. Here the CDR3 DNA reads TGTGCCAGCAGTTTTCTAGCGGGAGAACCCTACGAGCAGTACTTC.

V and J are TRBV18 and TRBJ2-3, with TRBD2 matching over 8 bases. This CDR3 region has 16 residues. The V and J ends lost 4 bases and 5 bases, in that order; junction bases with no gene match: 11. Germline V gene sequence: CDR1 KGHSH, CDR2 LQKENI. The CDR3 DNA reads TGTGCCAGCTCACAATCACTAGCGGACGCGGGAGATACGCAGTATTTT. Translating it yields CASSQSLADAGDTQYF.

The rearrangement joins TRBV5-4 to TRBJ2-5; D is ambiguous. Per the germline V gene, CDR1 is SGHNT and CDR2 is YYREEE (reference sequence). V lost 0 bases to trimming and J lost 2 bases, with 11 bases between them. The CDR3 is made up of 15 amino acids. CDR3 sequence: CASSLDLVPQETQYF. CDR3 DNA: TGTGCCAGCAGCTTGGATTTAGTCCCACAAGAGACCCAGTACTTC.

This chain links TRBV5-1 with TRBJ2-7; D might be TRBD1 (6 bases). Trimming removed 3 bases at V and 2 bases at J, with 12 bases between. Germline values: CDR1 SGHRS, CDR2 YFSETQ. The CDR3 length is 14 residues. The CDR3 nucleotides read TGCGCCAGCAGCTCTATCCAGGGGCCCTACGAGCAGTACTTC. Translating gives CASSSIQGPYEQYF.

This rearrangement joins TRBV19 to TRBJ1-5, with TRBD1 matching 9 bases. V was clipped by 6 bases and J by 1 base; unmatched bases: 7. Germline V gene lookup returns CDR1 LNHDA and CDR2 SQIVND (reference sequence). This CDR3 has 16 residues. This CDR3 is CASSQDRGESNQPQHF. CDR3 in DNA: TGTGCCAGTAGCCAAGACAGGGGGGAAAGCAATCAGCCCCAGCATTTT.

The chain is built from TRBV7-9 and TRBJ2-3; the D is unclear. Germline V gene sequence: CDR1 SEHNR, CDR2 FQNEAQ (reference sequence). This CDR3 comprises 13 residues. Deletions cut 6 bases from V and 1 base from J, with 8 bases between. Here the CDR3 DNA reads TGTGCCAGCAGAGGAGTAGGCACAGATACGCAGTATTTT. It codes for CASRGVGTDTQYF.

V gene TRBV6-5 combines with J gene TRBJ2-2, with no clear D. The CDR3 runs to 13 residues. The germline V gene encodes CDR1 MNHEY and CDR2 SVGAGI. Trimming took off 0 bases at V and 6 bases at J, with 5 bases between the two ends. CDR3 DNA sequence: TGTGCCAGCAGTTACTCCCTCTCCGGGGAGCTGTTTTTT. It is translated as CASSYSLSGELFF.

The DNA of the CDR3 is TGTGCCAGCTCACCCGCGACTAGCGGGAGGGCGGGGCAGTACTTC. Translating gives CASSPATSGRAGQYF. V gene TRBV18 combines with J gene TRBJ2-7; 14 bases line up with TRBD2. Germline loops: CDR1 KGHSH, CDR2 LQKENI. The CDR3 spans 15 residues. Trimming took 3 bases from V and 9 from J; bases not matched to a gene: 7.

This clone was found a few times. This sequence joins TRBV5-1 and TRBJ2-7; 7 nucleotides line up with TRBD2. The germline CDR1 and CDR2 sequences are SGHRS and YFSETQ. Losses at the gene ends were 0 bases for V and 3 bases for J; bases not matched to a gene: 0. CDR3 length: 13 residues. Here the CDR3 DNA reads TGCGCCAGCAGCTTGGAGCGGGGCTACGAGCAGTACTTC. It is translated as CASSLERGYEQYF.

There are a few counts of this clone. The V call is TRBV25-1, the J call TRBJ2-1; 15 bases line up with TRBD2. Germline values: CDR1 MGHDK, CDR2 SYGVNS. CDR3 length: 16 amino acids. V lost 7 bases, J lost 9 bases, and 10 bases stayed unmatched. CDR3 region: CASTGLAGGLAGEQFF. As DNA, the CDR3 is TGTGCCAGCACCGGACTAGCGGGGGGGCTGGCTGGTGAGCAGTTCTTC.

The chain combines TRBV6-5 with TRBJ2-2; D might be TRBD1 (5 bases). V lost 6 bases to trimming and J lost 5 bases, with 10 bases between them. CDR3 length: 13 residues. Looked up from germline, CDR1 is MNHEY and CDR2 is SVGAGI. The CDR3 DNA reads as TGTGCCAGCAGGGGGCCAGGGACCGGGGAGCTGTTTTTT. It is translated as CASRGPGTGELFF.

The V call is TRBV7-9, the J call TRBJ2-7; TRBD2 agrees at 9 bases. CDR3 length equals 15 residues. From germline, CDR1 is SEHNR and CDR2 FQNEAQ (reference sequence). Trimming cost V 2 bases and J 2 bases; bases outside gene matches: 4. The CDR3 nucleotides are TGTGCCAGCAGCTTAAGTCTAGCGGGGACCTACGAGCAGTACTTC. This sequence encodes CASSLSLAGTYEQYF. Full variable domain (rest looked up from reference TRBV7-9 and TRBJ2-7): DTGVSQNPRHKITKRGQNVTFRCDPISEHNRLYWYRQTLGQGPEFLTYFQNEAQLEKSRLLSDRFSAERPKGSFSTLEIQRTEQGDSAMYLCASSLSLAGTYEQYFGPGTRLTVT.

CDR3 nucleotide sequence: TGCGCCAGCTTCGGGGACAGAAACACCGGGGAGCTGTTTTTT. This sequence encodes CASFGDRNTGELFF. The V and J genes are TRBV5-1 and TRBJ2-2; TRBD1 matches 7 bases. This CDR3 has 14 amino acids. Germline V lookup: CDR1 SGHRS, CDR2 YFSETQ. V lost 7 bases and J lost 2; bases outside the gene matches: 5.

CDR3 in amino acids: CASSNRVYTEAFF. Here the CDR3 DNA reads TGTGCCAGCAGCAACAGGGTGTACACTGAAGCTTTCTTT. This chain links TRBV6-5 with TRBJ1-1; possible D gene TRBD1, 6 bases. The CDR3 consists of 13 residues. V lost 6 bases and J lost 3, with 11 bases in between. The germline V gene has CDR1 MNHEY and CDR2 SVGAGI.

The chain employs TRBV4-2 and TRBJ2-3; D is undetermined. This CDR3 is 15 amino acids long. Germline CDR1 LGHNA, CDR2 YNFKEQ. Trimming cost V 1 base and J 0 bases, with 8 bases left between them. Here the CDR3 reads CASSQGAVSTDTQYF. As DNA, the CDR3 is TGTGCCAGCAGCCAAGGGGCAGTGAGCACAGATACGCAGTATTTT.

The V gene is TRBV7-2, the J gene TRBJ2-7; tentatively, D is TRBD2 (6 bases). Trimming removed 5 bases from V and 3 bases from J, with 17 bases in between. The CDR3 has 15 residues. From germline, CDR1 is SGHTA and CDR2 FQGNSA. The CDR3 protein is CASSRSEGKVYEQYF. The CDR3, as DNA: TGTGCCAGCAGCCGGTCGGAGGGGAAGGTCTACGAGCAGTACTTC.

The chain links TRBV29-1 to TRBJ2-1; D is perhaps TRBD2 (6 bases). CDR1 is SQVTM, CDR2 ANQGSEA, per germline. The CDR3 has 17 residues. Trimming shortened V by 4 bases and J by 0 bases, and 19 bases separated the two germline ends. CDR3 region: CSVVGLARRSSYNEQFF. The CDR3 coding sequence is TGCAGCGTTGTCGGTCTAGCGAGGCGTAGCTCCTACAATGAGCAGTTCTTC.

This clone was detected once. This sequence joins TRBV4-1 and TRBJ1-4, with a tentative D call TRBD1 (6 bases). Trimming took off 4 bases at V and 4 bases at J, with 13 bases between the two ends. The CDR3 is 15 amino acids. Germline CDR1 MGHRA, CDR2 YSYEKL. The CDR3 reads CASSPERGGNEKLFF. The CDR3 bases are TGCGCCAGCAGCCCAGAGCGAGGGGGTAATGAAAAACTGTTTTTT.

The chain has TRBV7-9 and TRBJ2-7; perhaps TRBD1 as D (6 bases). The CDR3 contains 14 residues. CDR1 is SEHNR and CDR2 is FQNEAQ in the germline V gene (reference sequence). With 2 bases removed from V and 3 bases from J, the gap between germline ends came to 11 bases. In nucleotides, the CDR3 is TGTGCCAGCAGCTTATTCGCGGACAGCTACGAGCAGTACTTC. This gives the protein CASSLFADSYEQYF.

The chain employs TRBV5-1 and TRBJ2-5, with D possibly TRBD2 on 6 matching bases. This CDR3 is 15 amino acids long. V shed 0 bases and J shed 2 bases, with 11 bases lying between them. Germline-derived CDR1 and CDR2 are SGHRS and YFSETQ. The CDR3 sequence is CASSLGRGVQETQYF. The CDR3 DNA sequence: TGCGCCAGCAGCTTGGGGAGGGGAGTACAAGAGACCCAGTACTTC.